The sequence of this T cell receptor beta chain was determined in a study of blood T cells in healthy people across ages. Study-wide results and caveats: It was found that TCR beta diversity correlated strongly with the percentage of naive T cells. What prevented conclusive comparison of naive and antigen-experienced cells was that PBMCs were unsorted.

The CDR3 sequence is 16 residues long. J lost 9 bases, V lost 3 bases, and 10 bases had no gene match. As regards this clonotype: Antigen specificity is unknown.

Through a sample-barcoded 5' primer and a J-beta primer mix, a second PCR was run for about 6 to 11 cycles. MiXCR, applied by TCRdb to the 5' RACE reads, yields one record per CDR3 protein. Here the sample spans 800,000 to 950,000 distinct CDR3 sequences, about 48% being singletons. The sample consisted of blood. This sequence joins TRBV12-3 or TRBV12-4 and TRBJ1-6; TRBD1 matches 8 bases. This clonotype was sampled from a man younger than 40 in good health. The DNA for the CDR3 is TGTGCCAGCAGTTTCTGGCAGGGGGCAAATAGTTCACCCCTCCACTTT. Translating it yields CASSFWQGANSSPLHF.